This entry lists 10 T cell receptor beta chains sequenced from one sample in a study of CD8 T cells in ankylosing spondylitis. TCRdb processed the 5' RACE reads anew with MiXCR; each CDR3 protein has one entry. The data show around 180,000 distinct CDR3 sequences, around 13% seen once. Sequenced: blood, either unsorted or a sorted T cell fraction (not recorded which). Receptors originate from a female donor with ankylosing spondylitis or in good health (not recorded which).

This clonotype was picked up many times. J is TRBJ1-1 and V is TRBV12-3 or TRBV12-4; perhaps TRBD1 as D (5 bases). This CDR3 is 12 amino acids long. V was trimmed by 4 bases and J by 4 bases, leaving 7 bases between them. The CDR3 nucleotides read TGTGCCAGCAGTTACGGGGGCACTGAAGCTTTCTTT. Its protein is CASSYGGTEAFF.

This clonotype was counted ten times or more. This chain links TRBV12-3 or TRBV12-4 with TRBJ2-5, with TRBD2 as a possible D gene (5 bases). This CDR3 is built from 13 residues. Trimming removed 4 bases at V and 5 bases at J, with 11 bases between. The CDR3 spells CASSYSGFETQYF. In nucleotides, the CDR3 is TGTGCCAGCAGTTATTCGGGGTTCGAGACCCAGTACTTC.

V gene TRBV29-1 combines with J gene TRBJ2-3; TRBD2 aligns across 13 bases. The CDR3 sequence is 15 residues long. CDR1 and CDR2 (germline): SQVTM, ANQGSEA. The trim removed 2 bases at V and 2 bases at J, leaving 1 base unmatched. CDR3 in amino acids: CSVETSGRVTDTQYF. The CDR3 DNA is TGCAGCGTTGAAACTAGCGGGAGGGTCACAGATACGCAGTATTTT.

The sample holds many counts of this clonotype. V usage is TRBV6-5 and J usage is TRBJ1-2, with D unresolved. V lost 2 bases and J lost 2, with 3 bases in between. Per the germline V gene, CDR1 is MNHEY and CDR2 is SVGAGI. The CDR3 is 12 residues long. The CDR3 reads CASSYGNYGYTF. In DNA, the CDR3 is TGTGCCAGCAGTTACGGAAACTATGGCTACACCTTC.

Ten or more counts support this clonotype. The chain carries TRBV5-1 and TRBJ1-3; tentatively, D is TRBD1 (5 bases). Germline CDR1 is SGHRS and CDR2 is YFSETQ. V was pared by 7 bases and J by 0 bases, with 11 bases between. The CDR3 length is 14 residues. CDR3 in DNA: TGCGCCAGCCAGGAGGGGACCTCTGGAAACACCATATATTTT. Its translation is CASQEGTSGNTIYF.

This chain uses TRBV5-1 with TRBJ2-2; 10 bases align to TRBD2. The V segment lost 1 base and the J segment 5 bases; nucleotides outside the gene matches: 8. Germline CDR1 SGHRS, CDR2 YFSETQ. The length of the CDR3 is 17 residues. CDR3 nucleotides: TGCGCCAGCAGCTTGAGGGAGCGGGAGGGCTGGACCGGGGAGCTGTTTTTT. Protein: CASSLREREGWTGELFF.

V gene TRBV20-1 combines with J gene TRBJ2-7; D is unresolved. This CDR3 has 14 amino acids. The ends were cut back, 0 bases at V and 6 bases at J, with 15 bases in the middle. Germline CDR1 reads DFQATT; CDR2 reads SNEGSKA (reference sequence). Here the CDR3 DNA reads TGCAGTGCTAGAGATCAAGGACCCCGTCTCGAGCAGTACTTC. Its protein product is CSARDQGPRLEQYF.

This clonotype was counted many times. The J gene is TRBJ2-7, the V gene TRBV27; D remains ambiguous. Germline V gene sequence: CDR1 MNHEY, CDR2 SMNVEV (reference sequence). The CDR3 sequence is 12 residues long. Trimming shortened V by 8 bases and J by 3 bases, and 11 bases separated the two germline ends. The CDR3 nucleotides are TGTGCCAGCGTCTCCCCCCACTACGAGCAGTACTTC. Amino acid sequence: CASVSPHYEQYF.

The CDR3 sequence is CASSTIQGGGDRAFF. The CDR3 DNA sequence: TGTGCCAGCAGCACGATTCAGGGGGGAGGAGACAGGGCTTTCTTT. V usage is TRBV7-9 and J usage is TRBJ1-1; 7 bases match TRBD1. The length of the CDR3 is 15 residues. Germline CDR1 is SEHNR and CDR2 is FQNEAQ (reference sequence). Trimming took 5 bases from V and 11 from J; bases not matched to a gene: 17.

About this clonotype itself: This could be a read error, since a much larger clone is one nucleotide away. This rearrangement joins TRBV6-2 or TRBV6-3 to TRBJ2-1; D may be TRBD1 (6 bases). The CDR3 has 16 amino acids. Between the trimmed V and J ends, which lost 3 bases and 8 bases, there was a span of 20 bases. Looked up from germline, CDR1 is MNHEY and CDR2 is SVGEGT. In DNA, the CDR3 is TGTGCCAGCAGTTATCCGGTACAGGGTTTAAACGATGAGCAGTTCTTC. The encoded protein is CASSYPVQGLNDEQFF.